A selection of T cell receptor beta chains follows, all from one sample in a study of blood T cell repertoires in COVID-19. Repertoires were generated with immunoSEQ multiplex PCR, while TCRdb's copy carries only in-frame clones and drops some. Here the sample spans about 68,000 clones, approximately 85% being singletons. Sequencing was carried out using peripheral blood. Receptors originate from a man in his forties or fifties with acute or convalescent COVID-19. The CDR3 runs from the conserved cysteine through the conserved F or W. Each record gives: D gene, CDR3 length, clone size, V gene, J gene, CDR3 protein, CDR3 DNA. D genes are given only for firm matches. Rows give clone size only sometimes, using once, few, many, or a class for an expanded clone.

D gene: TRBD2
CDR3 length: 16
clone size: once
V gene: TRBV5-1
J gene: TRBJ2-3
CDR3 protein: CASSLWGTSSGDTQYF
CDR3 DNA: TGCGCCAGCAGCTTGTGGGGGACTAGCTCGGGAGATACGCAGTATTTT

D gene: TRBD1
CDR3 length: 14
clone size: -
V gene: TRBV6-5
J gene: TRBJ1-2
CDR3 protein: CASSPDRVRYGYTF
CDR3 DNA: TGTGCCAGCAGTCCCGACAGGGTTCGCTATGGCTACACCTTC

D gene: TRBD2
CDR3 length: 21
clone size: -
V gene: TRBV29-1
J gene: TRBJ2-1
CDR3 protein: CSVEWDPGLAGVPATYNEQFF
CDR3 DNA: TGCAGCGTTGAATGGGATCCGGGACTAGCGGGGGTCCCCGCGACCTACAATGAGCAGTTCTTC

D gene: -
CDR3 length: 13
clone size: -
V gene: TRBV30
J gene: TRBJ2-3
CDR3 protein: CACSTGSADTQYF
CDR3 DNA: TGTGCCTGCTCGACAGGTTCGGCAGATACGCAGTATTTT

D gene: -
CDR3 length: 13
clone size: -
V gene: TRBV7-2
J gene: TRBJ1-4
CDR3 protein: CASSGLGYEKLFF
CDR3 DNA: TGTGCCAGCAGCGGCCTCGGGTATGAAAAACTGTTTTTT

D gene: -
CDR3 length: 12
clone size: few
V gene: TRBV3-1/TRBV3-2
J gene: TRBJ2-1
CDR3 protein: CASSRGGWEQFF
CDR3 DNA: TGTGCCAGCAGCCGGGGCGGTTGGGAGCAGTTCTTC

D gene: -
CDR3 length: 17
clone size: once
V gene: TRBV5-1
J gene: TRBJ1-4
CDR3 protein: CASSLASDRPGNEKLFF
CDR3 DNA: TGCGCCAGCAGCTTGGCCTCAGACAGACCGGGTAATGAAAAACTGTTTTTT

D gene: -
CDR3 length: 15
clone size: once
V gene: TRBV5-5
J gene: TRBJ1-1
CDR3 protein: CASSTTYRQNTEAFF
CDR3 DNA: TGTGCCAGCAGCACCACATACAGGCAGAACACTGAAGCTTTCTTT

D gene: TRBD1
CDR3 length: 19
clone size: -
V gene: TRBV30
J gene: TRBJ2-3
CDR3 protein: CAWSTTPSLRDRVSDTQYF
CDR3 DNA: TGTGCCTGGAGTACTACCCCCTCACTCCGGGACAGGGTTTCAGATACGCAGTATTTT

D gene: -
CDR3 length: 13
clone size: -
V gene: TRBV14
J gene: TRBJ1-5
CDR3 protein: CASSQDWSQPQHF
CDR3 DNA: TGTGCCAGCAGCCAAGATTGGAGTCAGCCCCAGCATTTT

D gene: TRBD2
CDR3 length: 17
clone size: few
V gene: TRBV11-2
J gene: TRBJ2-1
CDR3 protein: CASSFGSSGGARDEQFF
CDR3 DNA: TGTGCCAGCAGCTTCGGGTCTAGCGGGGGGGCCCGGGATGAGCAGTTCTTC

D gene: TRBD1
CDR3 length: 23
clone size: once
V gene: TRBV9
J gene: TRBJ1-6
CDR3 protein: CASSVVDPPWDRERSSYNSPLHF
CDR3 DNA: TGTGCCAGCAGCGTAGTAGACCCCCCGTGGGACAGGGAGAGGAGCTCCTATAATTCACCCCTCCACTTT

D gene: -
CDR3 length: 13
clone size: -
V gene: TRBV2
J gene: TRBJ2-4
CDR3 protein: CASSELPKNIQYF
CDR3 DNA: TGTGCCAGCAGTGAACTTCCGAAAAACATTCAGTACTTC

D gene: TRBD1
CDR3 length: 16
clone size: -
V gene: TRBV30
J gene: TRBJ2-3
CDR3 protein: CAWSNTDRIYTDTQYF
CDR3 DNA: TGTGCCTGGAGTAACACGGACAGGATCTACACAGATACGCAGTATTTT

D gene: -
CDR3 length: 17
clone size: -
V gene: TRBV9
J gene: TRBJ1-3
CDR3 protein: CASSGPTISVAGNTIYF
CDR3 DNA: TGTGCCAGCAGCGGACCCACGATCAGCGTTGCAGGAAACACCATATATTTT

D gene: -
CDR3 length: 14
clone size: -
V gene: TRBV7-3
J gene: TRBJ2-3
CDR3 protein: CASSLSVSTDTQYF
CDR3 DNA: TGTGCCAGCAGCTTAAGCGTAAGCACAGATACGCAGTATTTT

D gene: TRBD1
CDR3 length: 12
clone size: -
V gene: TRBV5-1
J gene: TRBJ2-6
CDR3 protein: CASRNPGGVLTF
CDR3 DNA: TGCGCCAGCAGAAACCCAGGGGGCGTCCTGACTTTC

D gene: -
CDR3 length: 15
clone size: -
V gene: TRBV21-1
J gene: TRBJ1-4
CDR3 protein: CASSKGTGRGGKLFF
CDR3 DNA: TGTGCCAGCAGCAAAGGAACAGGGCGGGGGGGAAAACTGTTTTTT

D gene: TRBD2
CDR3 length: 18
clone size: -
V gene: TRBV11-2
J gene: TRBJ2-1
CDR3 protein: CASSAQFTSGGAINEQFF
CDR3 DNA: TGTGCCAGCAGCGCCCAGTTCACTAGCGGGGGGGCGATCAATGAGCAGTTCTTC

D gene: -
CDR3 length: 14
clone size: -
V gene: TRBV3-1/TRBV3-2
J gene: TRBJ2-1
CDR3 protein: CASSQEFPLNEQFF
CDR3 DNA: TGTGCCAGCAGCCAAGAGTTCCCTTTGAATGAGCAGTTCTTC

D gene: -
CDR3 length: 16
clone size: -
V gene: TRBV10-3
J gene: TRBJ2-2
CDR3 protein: CAIRTGKGASTGELFF
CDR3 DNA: TGTGCCATCAGGACCGGAAAGGGAGCTTCCACCGGGGAGCTGTTTTTT

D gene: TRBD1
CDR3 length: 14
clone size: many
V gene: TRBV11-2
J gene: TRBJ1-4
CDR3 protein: CASSPGGSNEKLFF
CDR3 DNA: TGTGCCAGTAGTCCAGGGGGAAGTAATGAAAAACTGTTTTTT

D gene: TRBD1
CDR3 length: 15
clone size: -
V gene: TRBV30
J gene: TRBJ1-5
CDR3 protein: CAWSVDRGPGQPQHF
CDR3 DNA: TGTGCCTGGAGTGTTGACAGGGGGCCCGGTCAGCCCCAGCATTTT

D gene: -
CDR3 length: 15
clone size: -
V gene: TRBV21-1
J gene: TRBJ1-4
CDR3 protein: CASSKTQRGDEKLFF
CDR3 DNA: TGTGCCAGCAGCAAAACCCAGCGGGGGGATGAAAAACTGTTTTTT

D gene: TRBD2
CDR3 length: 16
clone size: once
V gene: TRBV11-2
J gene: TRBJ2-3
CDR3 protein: CASSPWEGSNTDTQYF
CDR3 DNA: TGTGCCAGCAGCCCCTGGGAGGGAAGTAACACAGATACGCAGTATTTT

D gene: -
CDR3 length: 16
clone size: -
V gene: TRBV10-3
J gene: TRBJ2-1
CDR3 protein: CAISESEWSSYNEQFF
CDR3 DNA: TGTGCCATCAGTGAGTCTGAGTGGAGCTCCTACAATGAGCAGTTCTTC

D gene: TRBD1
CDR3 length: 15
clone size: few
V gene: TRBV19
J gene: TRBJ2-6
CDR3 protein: CASSRQGDGANVLTF
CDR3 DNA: TGTGCCAGTAGTAGACAGGGTGATGGGGCCAACGTCCTGACTTTC

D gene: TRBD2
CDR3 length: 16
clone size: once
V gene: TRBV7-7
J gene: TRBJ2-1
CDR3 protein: CASSLEWTSAYNEQFF
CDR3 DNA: TGTGCTAGCAGCTTAGAGTGGACTAGCGCTTACAATGAGCAGTTCTTC

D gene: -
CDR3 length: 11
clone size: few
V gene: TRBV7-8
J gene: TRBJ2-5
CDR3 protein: CASSPSGTQYF
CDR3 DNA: TGTGCCAGCAGCCCCAGTGGGACCCAGTACTTC

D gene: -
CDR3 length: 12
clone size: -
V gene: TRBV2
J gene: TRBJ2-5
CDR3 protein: CASSGPQETQYF
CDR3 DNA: TGTGCCAGCAGTGGTCCACAAGAGACCCAGTACTTC

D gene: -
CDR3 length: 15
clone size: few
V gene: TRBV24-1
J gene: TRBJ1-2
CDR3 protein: CATSGSGTEGWGYTF
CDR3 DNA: TGTGCCACCAGTGGCTCCGGGACTGAGGGTTGGGGCTACACCTTC

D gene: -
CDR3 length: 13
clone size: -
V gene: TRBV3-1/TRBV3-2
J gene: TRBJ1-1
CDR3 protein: CASSLTGNTEAFF
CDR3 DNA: TGTGCCAGCAGCCTTACAGGGAACACTGAAGCTTTCTTT

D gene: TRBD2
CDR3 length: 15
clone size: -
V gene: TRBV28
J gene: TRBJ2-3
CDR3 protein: CASSTSGGAMDTQYF
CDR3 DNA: TGTGCCAGCAGTACTAGCGGGGGGGCCATGGATACGCAGTATTTT

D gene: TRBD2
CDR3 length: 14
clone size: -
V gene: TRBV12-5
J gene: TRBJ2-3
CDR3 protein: CASGRGGDTDTQYF
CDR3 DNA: TGTGCTAGTGGCCGGGGGGGAGACACAGATACGCAGTATTTT

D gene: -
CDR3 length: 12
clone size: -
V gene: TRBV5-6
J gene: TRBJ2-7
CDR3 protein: CASSYDNYEQYF
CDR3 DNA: TGTGCCAGCAGCTACGACAACTACGAGCAGTACTTC

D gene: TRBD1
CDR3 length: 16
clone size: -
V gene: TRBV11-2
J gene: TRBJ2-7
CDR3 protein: CASSSSRDRDPYEQYF
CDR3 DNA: TGTGCCAGCAGCTCTAGCCGGGACAGGGACCCCTACGAGCAGTACTTC

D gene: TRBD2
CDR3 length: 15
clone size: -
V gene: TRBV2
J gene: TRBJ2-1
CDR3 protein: CAATSRGLGHNEQFF
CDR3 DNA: TGTGCCGCCACTAGTCGGGGACTAGGGCACAATGAGCAGTTCTTC

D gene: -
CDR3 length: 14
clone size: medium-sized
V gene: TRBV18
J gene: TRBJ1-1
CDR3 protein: CASSPRTSNTEAFF
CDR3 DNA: TGTGCCAGCTCACCCAGGACTTCGAACACTGAAGCTTTCTTT

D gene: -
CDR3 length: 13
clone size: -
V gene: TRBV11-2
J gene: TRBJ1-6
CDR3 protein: CASSLDRGSPLHF
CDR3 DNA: TGTGCCAGCAGCTTAGATAGGGGTTCACCCCTCCACTTT

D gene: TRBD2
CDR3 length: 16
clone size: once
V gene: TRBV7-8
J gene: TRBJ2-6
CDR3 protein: CASSQAGGTGANVLTF
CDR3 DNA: TGTGCCAGCAGCCAAGCGGGGGGGACTGGGGCCAACGTCCTGACTTTC

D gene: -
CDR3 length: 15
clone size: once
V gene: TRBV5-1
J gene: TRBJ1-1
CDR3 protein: CASSLAPGVNTEAFF
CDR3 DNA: TGCGCCAGCAGCTTGGCTCCAGGGGTGAACACTGAAGCTTTCTTT

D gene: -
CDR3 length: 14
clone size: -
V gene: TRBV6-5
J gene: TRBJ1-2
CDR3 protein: CASVRQQTIYGYTF
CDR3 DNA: TGTGCCAGCGTACGACAGCAAACCATTTATGGCTACACCTTC

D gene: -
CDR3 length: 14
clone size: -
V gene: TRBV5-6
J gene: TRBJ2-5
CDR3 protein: CASSSGQIQETQYF
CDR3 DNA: TGTGCCAGCAGCTCCGGACAGATACAAGAGACCCAGTACTTC

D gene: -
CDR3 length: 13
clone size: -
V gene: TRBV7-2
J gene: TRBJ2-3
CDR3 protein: CASSLGPADTQYF
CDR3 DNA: TGTGCCAGCAGCTTAGGTCCGGCAGATACGCAGTATTTT

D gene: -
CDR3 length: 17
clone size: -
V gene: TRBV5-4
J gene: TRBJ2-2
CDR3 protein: CASSTPTTGVGAGELFF
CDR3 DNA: TGTGCCAGCAGCACTCCGACTACCGGGGTTGGGGCCGGGGAGCTGTTTTTT

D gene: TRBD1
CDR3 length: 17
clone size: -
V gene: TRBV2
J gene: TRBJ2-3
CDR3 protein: CASSDVDRGFRTDTQYF
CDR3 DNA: TGTGCCAGCAGTGATGTAGACAGGGGGTTTAGGACAGATACGCAGTATTTT

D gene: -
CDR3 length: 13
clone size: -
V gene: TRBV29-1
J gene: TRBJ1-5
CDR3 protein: CSVLIFGDQPQHF
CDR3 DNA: TGCAGCGTTCTGATTTTCGGGGATCAGCCCCAGCATTTT

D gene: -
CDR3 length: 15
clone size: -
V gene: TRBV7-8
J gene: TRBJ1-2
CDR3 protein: CASSLAHGGLGGYTF
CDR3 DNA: TGTGCCAGCAGCTTAGCCCACGGGGGGCTGGGGGGCTACACCTTC

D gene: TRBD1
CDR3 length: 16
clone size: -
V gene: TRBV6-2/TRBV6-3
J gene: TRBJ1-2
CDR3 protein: CASSKRDRATNYGYTF
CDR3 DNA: TGTGCCAGCAGCAAGAGGGACAGGGCAACTAACTATGGCTACACCTTC

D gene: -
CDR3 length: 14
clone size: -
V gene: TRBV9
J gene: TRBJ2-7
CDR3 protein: CASSVWPDTYEQYF
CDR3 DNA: TGTGCCAGCAGCGTATGGCCCGATACCTACGAGCAGTACTTC

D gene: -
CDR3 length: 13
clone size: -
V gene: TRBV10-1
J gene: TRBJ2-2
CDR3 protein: CASSEWLSRELFF
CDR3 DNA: TGCGCCAGCAGTGAGTGGCTCTCCCGGGAGCTGTTTTTT

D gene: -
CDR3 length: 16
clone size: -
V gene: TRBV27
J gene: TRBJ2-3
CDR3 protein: CASSPTQGDYLGTQYF
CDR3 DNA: TGTGCCAGCAGCCCAACACAGGGAGACTACTTGGGTACGCAGTATTTT